Sequencing of this T cell receptor (beta chain) was carried out in a study of cytomegalovirus exposure and HLA in healthy donors. This CDR3 contains 14 residues. V shed 5 bases and J 4 bases; nucleotides not matched to a gene: 6. CDR1 and CDR2 from the germline V gene are SGHVS and FNYEAQ. The study, taken as a whole, reports: When presence/absence was analysed, sequencing depth was taken to be roughly uniform across donors. Three chains linked to CMV were shown in vitro to be specific for CMV antigens.

Comment on this clone: Its antigen is currently unknown.

Amplification used 60 Vbeta primers and 13 Jbeta primers. In the study's own analysis: Roughly 9.9 million shared chains were among the roughly 78 million unique TCR beta chains that a later analysis counted. The method was immunoSEQ multiplex PCR; TCRdb's version includes in-frame clones alone and lacks a portion of them. The V and J calls and the clone size are those of that table, but D and trimming were determined from the DNA. The profile shows 100,000 to 150,000 clones, roughly 78% of them singletons. This chain joins TRBV7-6 and TRBJ2-7; 9 nucleotides align to TRBD2. The sequence was collected from a man aged 25-45 years in good health and CMV-seropositive. The source material was PBMCs. CDR3 region: CASSKSGGQYEQYF. The CDR3 DNA reads TGTGCCAGCAGCAAAAGCGGGGGGCAGTACGAGCAGTACTTC.